This section outlines one T cell receptor beta chain sequence together with its context. Its specificity is unknown. The sample is drawn from a study of cytomegalovirus exposure and HLA in healthy donors. General observations from the study: Reported performance of the classifier showed diagnosis of cytomegalovirus status with high specificity and sensitivity.

Germline CDR1 and CDR2: MNHNY and SVGAGI (reference sequence). There are 14 residues in the CDR3. Trimming took 3 bases from V and 7 from J; bases not matched to a gene: 4. Sequenced by immunoSEQ multiplex PCR; TCRdb stores in-frame clones only, minus some. Among approximately 230,000 clones listed, about 90% were seen once. The TCR sequence derives from a man aged 18 to 30 in good health and CMV-seropositive. The chain recombines TRBV6-6 with TRBJ1-3, with TRBD1 matching 9 bases. The specimen was PBMCs. This CDR3 reads CASSYGQGRNTIYF. In nucleotides, the CDR3 is TGTGCCAGCAGTTATGGACAGGGGAGGAACACCATATATTTT.